This T cell receptor (beta chain) appears in the sequencing data of a study of T cells in localized non-small cell lung cancer. Clones were sequenced by immunoSEQ multiplex PCR, and TCRdb holds only the in-frame ones, with some missing. The sample has approximately 81,000 clones, approximately 90% seen once; the top ten hold 20% to 25%. V gave up 0 bases and J gave up 4 bases; unmatched junction bases: 15. This CDR3 is built from 19 residues. Per the germline V gene, CDR1 is KGHSH and CDR2 is LQKENI. This clone was recorded only once. This clonotype originated in a woman aged 40-69 years with stage I squamous cell lung carcinoma. J is TRBJ2-5 and V is TRBV18; TRBD1 agrees at 9 bases. This material consisted of peripheral blood, taken before any cancer treatment. The CDR3 spells CASSPPVGTGTGFRETQYF. CDR3 DNA sequence: TGTGCCAGCTCACCACCGGTCGGAACCGGGACAGGGTTTCGAGAGACCCAGTACTTC.